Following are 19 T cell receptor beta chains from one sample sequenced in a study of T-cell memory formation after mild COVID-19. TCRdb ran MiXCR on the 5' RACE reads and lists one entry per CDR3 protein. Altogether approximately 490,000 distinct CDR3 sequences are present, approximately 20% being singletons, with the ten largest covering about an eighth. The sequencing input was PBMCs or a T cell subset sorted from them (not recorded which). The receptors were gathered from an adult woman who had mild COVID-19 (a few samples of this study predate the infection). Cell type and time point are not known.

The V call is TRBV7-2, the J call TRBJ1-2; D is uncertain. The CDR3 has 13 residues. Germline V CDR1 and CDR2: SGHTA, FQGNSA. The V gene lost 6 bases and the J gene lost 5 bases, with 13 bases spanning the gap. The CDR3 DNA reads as TGTGCCAGCAGGGGAGTCGTTAGTTATGGCTACACCTTC. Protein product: CASRGVVSYGYTF.

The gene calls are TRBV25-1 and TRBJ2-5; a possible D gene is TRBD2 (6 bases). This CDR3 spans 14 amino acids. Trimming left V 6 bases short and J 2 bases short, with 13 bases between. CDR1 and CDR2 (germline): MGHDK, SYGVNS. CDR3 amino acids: CASSQGSGQETQYF. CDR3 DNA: TGTGCCAGCAGCCAGGGAAGCGGGCAAGAGACCCAGTACTTC. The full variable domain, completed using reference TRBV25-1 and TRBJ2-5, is EADIYQTPRYLVIGTGKKITLECSQTMGHDKMYWYQQDPGMELHLIHYSYGVNSTEKGDLSSESTVSRIRTEHFPLTLESARPSHTSQYLCASSQGSGQETQYFGPGTRLLVL.

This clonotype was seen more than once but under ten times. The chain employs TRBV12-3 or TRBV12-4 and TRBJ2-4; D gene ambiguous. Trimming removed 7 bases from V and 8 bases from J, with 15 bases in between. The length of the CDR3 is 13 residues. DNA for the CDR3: TGTGCCAGCACCTCCGGCAGCCTGCACATTCAGTACTTC. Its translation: CASTSGSLHIQYF.

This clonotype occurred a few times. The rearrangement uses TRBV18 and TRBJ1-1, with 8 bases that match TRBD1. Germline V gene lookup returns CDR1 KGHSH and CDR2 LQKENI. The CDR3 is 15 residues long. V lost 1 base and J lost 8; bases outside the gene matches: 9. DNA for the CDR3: TGTGCCAGCTCACCACTATCGGACAGGGTATCCGAAGCTTTCTTT. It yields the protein CASSPLSDRVSEAFF.

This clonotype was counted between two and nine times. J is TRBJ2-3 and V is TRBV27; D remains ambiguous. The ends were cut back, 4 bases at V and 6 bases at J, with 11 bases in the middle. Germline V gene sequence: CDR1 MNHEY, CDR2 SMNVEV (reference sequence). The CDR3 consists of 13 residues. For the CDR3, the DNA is TGTGCCAGCAGTTCTCGGACCCCGGATACGCAGTATTTT. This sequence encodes CASSSRTPDTQYF.

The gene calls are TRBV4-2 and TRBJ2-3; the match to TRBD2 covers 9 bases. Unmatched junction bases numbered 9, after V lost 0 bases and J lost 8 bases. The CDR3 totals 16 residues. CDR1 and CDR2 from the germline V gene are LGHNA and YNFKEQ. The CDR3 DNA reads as TGTGCCAGCAGCCAAGATAGGGGCGGGGGGGGCCGTACGCAGTATTTT. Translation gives CASSQDRGGGGRTQYF.

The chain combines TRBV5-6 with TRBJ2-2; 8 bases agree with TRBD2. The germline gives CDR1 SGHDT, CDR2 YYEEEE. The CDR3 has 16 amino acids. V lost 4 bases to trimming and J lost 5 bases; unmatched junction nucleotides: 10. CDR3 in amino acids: CASSPLPGGWTGELFF. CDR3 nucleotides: TGTGCCAGCAGCCCCTTGCCGGGGGGGTGGACCGGGGAGCTGTTTTTT.

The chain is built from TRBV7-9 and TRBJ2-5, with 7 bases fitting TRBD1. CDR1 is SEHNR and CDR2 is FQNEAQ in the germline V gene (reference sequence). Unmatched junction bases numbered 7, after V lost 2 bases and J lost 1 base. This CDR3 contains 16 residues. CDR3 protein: CASSLLGSGGQETQYF. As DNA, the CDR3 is TGTGCCAGCAGCTTACTTGGGTCAGGGGGCCAAGAGACCCAGTACTTC.

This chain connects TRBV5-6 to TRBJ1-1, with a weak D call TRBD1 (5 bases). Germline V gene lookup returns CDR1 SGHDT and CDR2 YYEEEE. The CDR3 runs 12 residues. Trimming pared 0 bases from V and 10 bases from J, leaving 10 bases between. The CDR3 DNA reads TGTGCCAGCAGCTTGGTCGGACACGGAGCTTTCTTT. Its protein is CASSLVGHGAFF.

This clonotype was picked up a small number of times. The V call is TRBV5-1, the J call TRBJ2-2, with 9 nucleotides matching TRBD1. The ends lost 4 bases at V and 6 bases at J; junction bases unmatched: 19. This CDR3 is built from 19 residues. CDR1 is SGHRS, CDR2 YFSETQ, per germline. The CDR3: CASSPGLGPGTGKSGELFF. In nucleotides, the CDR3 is TGCGCCAGCAGCCCAGGACTAGGCCCCGGGACAGGGAAGTCCGGGGAGCTGTTTTTT.

The chain's CDR3 is CASSLDRGSTGELFF. In nucleotides, the CDR3 is TGTGCCAGCAGCCTGGACAGGGGGTCGACCGGGGAGCTGTTTTTT. The J gene is TRBJ2-2, the V gene TRBV6-1, with 10 positions matching TRBD1. Looked up from germline, CDR1 is MNHNS and CDR2 is SASEGT. CDR3 length: 15 residues. V lost 6 bases to trimming and J lost 5 bases; unmatched junction nucleotides: 6.

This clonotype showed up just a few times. CDR3 in amino acids: CASSPLIPAGGDYGYTF. The CDR3 DNA reads as TGTGCCAGCAGCCCCCTAATTCCGGCAGGGGGCGACTATGGCTACACCTTC. J is TRBJ1-2 and V is TRBV4-2; 8 nucleotides agree with TRBD1. The CDR3 loop spans 17 amino acids. Germline CDR1 LGHNA, CDR2 YNFKEQ. V was clipped by 4 bases and J by 3 bases; unmatched bases: 13.

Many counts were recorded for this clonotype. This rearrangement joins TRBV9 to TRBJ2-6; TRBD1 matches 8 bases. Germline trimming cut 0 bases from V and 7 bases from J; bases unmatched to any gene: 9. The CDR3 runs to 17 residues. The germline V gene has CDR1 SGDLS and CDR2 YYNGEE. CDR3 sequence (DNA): TGTGCCAGCAGCGTAGAGGCAGGGGGCACCTTAGCCAACGTCCTGACTTTC. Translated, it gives CASSVEAGGTLANVLTF.

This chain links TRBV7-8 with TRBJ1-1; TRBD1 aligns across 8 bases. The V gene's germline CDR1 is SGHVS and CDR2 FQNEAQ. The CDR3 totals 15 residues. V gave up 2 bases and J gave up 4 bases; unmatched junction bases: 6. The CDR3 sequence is CASSLFQGATTEAFF. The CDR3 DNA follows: TGTGCCAGCAGCTTATTTCAGGGGGCTACCACTGAAGCTTTCTTT.

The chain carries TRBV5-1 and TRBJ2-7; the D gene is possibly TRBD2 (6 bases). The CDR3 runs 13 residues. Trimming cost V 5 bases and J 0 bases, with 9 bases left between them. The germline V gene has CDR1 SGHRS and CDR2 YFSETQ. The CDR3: CASREGSSYEQYF. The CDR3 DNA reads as TGCGCCAGCAGGGAGGGCAGCTCCTACGAGCAGTACTTC.

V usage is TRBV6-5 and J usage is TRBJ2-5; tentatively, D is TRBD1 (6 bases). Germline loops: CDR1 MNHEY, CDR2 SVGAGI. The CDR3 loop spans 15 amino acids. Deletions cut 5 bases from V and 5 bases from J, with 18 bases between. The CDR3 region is CASSTPGHLRETQYF. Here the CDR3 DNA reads TGTGCCAGCAGTACACCGGGACACCTTAGGGAGACCCAGTACTTC.

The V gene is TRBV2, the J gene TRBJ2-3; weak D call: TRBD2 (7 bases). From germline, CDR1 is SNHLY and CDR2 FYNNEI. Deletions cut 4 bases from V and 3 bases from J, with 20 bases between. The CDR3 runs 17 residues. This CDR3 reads CASSGWRGGAKTDTQYF. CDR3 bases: TGTGCCAGCAGTGGGTGGAGAGGGGGGGCCAAAACAGATACGCAGTATTTT.

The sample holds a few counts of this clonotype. CDR3 nucleotides: TGTGCCAGCAGTTACTCGGCGGGATCCTACAATGAGCAGTTCTTC. Translating it yields CASSYSAGSYNEQFF. V is TRBV6-6 and J is TRBJ2-1, with D possibly being TRBD2 (6 bases). CDR1 and CDR2 from the germline V gene are MNHNY and SVGAGI (reference sequence). CDR3 length: 15 amino acids. V was shortened by 0 bases and J by 1 base, with 7 bases between the two germline ends.

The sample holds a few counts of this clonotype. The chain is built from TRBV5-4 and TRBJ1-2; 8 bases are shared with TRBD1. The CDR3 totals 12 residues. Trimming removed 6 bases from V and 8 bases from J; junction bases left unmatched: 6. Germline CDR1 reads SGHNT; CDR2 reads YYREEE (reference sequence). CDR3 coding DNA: TGTGCCAGCAAAATTCAGGGGGCCGGCTACACCTTC. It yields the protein CASKIQGAGYTF.